This TCR beta chain stems from a study of T cells in Graves' hyperthyroidism and ophthalmopathy. V gave up 6 bases and J gave up 5 bases; unmatched junction bases: 12. From germline, CDR1 is DFQATT and CDR2 SNEGSKA (reference sequence). This CDR3 contains 14 residues. The investigators amplified TCR beta CDR3 regions from RNA transcripts. First-round RT-PCR of the TCR CDR3 relied on the HTBI primer set. TCRdb independently ran MiXCR on the multiplex PCR reads; one entry per CDR3 protein. The data hold approximately 370,000 distinct CDR3 sequences, with about 18% observed a single time. Input material: blood. This TCR was sampled from a woman in her twenties or thirties with Graves' hyperthyroidism that later progressed to Graves' ophthalmopathy. The chain couples TRBV20-1 to TRBJ2-7, with 8 bases lining up with TRBD1. DNA of the CDR3: TGCAGTGCGAGGACCGGGACAGGTACCCACGAGCAGTACTTC. Its protein product is CSARTGTGTHEQYF.